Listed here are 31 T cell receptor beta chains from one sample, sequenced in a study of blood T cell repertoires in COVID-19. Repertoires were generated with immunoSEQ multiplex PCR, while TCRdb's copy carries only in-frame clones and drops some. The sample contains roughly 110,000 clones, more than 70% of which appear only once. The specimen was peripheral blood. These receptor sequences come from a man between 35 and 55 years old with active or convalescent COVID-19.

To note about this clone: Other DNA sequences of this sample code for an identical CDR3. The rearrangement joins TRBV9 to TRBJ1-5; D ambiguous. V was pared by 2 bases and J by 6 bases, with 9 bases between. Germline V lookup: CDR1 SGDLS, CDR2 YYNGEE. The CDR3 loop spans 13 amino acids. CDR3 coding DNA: TGTGCCAGCAGCGTGGGTACGGGTCAGCCCCAGCATTTT. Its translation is CASSVGTGQPQHF.

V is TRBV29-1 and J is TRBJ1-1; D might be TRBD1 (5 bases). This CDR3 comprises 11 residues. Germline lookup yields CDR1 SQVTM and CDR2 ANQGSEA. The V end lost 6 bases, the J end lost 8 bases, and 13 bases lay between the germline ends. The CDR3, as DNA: TGCAGCGTAGGGGACTGGATCGAAGCTTTCTTT. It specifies CSVGDWIEAFF.

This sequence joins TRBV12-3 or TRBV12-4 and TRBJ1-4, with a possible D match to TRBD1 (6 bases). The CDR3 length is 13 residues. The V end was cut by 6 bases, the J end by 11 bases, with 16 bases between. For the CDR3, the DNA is TGTGCCAGCAGGGCGGCTAGGACAGACAAACTGTTTTTT. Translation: CASRAARTDKLFF.

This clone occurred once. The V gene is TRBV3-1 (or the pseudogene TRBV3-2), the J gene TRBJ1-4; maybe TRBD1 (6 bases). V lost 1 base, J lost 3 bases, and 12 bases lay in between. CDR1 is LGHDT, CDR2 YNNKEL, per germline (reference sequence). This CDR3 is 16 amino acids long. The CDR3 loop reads CASSQVLGAANEKLFF. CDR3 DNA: TGTGCCAGCAGCCAAGTTTTGGGGGCAGCTAATGAAAAACTGTTTTTT.

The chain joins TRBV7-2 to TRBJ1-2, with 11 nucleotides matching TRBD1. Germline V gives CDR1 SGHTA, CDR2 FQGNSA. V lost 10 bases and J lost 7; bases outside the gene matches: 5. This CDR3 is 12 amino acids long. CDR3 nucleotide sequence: TGTGCCACCCGGACAGGGGGCGGTGGCTACACCTTC. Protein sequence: CATRTGGGGYTF.

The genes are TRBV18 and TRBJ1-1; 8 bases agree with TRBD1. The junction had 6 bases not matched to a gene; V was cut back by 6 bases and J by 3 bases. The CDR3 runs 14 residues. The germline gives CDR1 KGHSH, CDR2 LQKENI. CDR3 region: CASSRKQGDTEAFF. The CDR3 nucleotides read TGTGCCAGCTCGCGGAAACAGGGGGACACTGAAGCTTTCTTT.

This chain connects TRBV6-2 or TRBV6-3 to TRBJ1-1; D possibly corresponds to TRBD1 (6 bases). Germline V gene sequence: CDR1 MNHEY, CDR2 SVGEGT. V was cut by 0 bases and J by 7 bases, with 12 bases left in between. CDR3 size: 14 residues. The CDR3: CASSYSPRGVEAFF. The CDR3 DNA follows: TGTGCCAGCAGTTACTCGCCCAGGGGCGTTGAAGCTTTCTTT.

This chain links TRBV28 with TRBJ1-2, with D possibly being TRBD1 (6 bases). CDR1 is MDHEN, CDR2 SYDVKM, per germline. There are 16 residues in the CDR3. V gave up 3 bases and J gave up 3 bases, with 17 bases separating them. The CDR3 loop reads CASSFEARGWDYGYTF. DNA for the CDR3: TGTGCCAGCAGTTTTGAGGCCAGGGGCTGGGACTATGGCTACACCTTC.

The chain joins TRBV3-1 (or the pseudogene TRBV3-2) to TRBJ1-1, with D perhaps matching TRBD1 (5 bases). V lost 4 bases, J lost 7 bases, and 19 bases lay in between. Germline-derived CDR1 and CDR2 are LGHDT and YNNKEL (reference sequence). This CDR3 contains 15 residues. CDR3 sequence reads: CASSPKKGSWNEAFF. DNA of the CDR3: TGTGCCAGCAGCCCAAAGAAGGGGTCCTGGAATGAAGCTTTCTTT.

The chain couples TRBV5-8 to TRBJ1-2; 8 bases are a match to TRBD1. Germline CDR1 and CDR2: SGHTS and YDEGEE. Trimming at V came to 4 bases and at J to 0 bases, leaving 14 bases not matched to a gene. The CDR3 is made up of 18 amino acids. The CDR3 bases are TGTGCCAGCAGCCCCCCGGACAGGGTTTACGTCTCTAACTATGGCTACACCTTC. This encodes CASSPPDRVYVSNYGYTF.

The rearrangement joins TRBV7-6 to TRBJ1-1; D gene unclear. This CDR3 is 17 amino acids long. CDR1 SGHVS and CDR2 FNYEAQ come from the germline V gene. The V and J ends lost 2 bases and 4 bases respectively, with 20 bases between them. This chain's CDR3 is CASSLTYGPQKSTEAFF. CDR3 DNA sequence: TGTGCCAGCAGCTTAACTTATGGGCCCCAGAAATCCACTGAAGCTTTCTTT.

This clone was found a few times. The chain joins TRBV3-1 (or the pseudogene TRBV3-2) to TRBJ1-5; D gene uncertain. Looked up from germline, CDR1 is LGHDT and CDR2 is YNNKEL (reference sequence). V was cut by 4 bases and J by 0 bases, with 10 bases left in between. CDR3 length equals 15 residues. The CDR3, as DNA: TGTGCCAGCAGCCGACAAAGTTATAGCAATCAGCCCCAGCATTTT. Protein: CASSRQSYSNQPQHF.

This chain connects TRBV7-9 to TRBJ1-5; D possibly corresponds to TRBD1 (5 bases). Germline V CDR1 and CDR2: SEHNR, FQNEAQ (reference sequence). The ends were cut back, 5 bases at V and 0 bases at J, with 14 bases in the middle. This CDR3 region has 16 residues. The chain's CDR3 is CASSPPDTGSNQPQHF. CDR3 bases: TGTGCCAGCAGCCCCCCCGACACAGGTAGCAATCAGCCCCAGCATTTT.

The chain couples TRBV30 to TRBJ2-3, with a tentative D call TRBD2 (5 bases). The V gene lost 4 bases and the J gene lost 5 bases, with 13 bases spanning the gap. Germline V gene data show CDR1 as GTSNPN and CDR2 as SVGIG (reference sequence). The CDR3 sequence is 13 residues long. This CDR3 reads CAWNDGVGDTQYF. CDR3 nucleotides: TGTGCCTGGAATGACGGGGTTGGAGATACGCAGTATTTT.

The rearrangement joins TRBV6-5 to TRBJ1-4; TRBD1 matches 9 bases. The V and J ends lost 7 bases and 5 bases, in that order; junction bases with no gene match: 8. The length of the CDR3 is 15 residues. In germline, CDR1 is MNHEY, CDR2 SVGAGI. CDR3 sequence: CASTNTGGANEKLFF. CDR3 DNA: TGTGCCAGCACAAACACAGGGGGCGCGAATGAAAAACTGTTTTTT.

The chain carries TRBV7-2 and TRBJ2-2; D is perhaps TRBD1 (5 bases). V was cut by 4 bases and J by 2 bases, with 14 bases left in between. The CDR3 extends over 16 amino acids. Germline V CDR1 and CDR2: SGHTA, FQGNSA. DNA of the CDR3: TGTGCCAGCAGCTCCCCCGGACACCTCAACACCGGGGAGCTGTTTTTT. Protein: CASSSPGHLNTGELFF.

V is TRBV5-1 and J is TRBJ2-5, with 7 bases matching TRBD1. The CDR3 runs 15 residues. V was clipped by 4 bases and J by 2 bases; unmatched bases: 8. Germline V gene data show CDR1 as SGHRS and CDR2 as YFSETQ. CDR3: CASSQGTAIQETQYF. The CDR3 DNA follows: TGCGCCAGCAGCCAGGGGACAGCGATACAAGAGACCCAGTACTTC.

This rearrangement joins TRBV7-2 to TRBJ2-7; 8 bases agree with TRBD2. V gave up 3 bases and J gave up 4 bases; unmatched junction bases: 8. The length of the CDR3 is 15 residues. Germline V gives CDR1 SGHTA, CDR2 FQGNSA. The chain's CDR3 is CASSFATGGWYEQYF. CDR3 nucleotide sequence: TGTGCCAGCAGCTTCGCAACGGGAGGGTGGTACGAGCAGTACTTC.

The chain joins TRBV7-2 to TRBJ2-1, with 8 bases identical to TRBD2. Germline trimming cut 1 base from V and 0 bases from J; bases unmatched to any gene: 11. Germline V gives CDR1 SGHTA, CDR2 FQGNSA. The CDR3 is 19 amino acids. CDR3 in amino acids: CASSLGGGRRSDSYNEQFF. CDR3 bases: TGTGCCAGCAGCTTAGGGGGCGGGAGGAGGAGCGACTCCTACAATGAGCAGTTCTTC.

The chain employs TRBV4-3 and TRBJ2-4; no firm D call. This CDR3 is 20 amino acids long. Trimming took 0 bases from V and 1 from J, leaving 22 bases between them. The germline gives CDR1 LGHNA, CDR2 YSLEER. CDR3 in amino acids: CASSQEGRWIPESAKNIQYF. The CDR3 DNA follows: TGCGCCAGCAGCCAAGAGGGCAGGTGGATCCCCGAAAGTGCCAAAAACATTCAGTACTTC.

The CDR3 DNA is TGTGCCAGCAGCTTACCCCCCCAGATGAGGTCCCAGTATTTT. Its protein product is CASSLPPQMRSQYF. The V call is TRBV11-2, the J call TRBJ2-3; no reliable D call. Germline CDR1 and CDR2: SGHAT and FQNNGV. V gave up 2 bases and J gave up 12 bases, with 18 bases separating them. This CDR3 has 14 residues.

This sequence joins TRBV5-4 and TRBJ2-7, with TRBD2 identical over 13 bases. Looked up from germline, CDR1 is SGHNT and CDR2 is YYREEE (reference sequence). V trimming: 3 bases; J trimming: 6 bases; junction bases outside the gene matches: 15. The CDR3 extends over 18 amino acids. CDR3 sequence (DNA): TGTGCCAGCAGCTACTACACCGGGACTAGCGGGATCTCGATCGAGCAGTACTTC. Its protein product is CASSYYTGTSGISIEQYF.

CDR3: CASSFGLTGELFF. Written as DNA, the CDR3 is TGTGCCAGCAGTTTCGGGTTGACCGGGGAGCTGTTTTTT. This rearrangement joins TRBV28 to TRBJ2-2, with unresolved D. V lost 3 bases to trimming and J lost 5 bases, with 7 bases between them. The CDR3 extends over 13 amino acids. Per germline, CDR1 MDHEN and CDR2 SYDVKM.

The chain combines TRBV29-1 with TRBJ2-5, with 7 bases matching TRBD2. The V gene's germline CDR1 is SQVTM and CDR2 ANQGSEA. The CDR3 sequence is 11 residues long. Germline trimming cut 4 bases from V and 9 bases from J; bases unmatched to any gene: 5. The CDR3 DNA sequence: TGCAGCGTTGGGCCTCGGGAGGCCCAGTACTTC. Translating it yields CSVGPREAQYF.

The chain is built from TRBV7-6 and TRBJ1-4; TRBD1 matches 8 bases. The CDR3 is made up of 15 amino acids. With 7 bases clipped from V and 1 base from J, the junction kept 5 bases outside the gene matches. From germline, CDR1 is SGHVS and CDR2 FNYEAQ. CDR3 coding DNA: TGTGCCAGCACCATGGGGACAGGAACTAATGAAAAACTGTTTTTT. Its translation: CASTMGTGTNEKLFF.

CDR3 sequence: CASDDFGANVLTF. The CDR3 nucleotides read TGTGCCAGCGACGACTTTGGGGCCAACGTCCTGACTTTC. The chain has TRBV6-5 and TRBJ2-6; unclear D gene. The germline V and J ends were trimmed by 8 bases and 3 bases, with 8 bases remaining between them. The CDR3 has 13 amino acids. The germline CDR1 and CDR2 sequences are MNHEY and SVGAGI.

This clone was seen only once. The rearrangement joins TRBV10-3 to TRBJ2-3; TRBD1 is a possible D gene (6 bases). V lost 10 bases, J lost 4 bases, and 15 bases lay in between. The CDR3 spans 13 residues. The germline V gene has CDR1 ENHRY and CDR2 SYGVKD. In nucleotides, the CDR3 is TGTGCCACCCTGCGCCCAGGGGCAGATACGCAGTATTTT. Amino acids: CATLRPGADTQYF.

The CDR3 coding sequence is TGTGCCTGCACCTCCGGTCCAGGAACGTACTTC. This encodes CACTSGPGTYF. The chain combines TRBV30 with TRBJ2-7, with unresolved D. This CDR3 spans 11 amino acids. Germline V gene data show CDR1 as GTSNPN and CDR2 as SVGIG (reference sequence). The V and J ends lost 6 bases and 12 bases respectively, with 18 bases between them.

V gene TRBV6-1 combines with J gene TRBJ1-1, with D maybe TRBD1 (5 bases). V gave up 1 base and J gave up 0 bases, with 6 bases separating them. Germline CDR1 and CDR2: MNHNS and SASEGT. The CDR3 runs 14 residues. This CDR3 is CASSEVGVNTEAFF. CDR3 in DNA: TGTGCCAGCAGTGAAGTAGGGGTGAACACTGAAGCTTTCTTT.

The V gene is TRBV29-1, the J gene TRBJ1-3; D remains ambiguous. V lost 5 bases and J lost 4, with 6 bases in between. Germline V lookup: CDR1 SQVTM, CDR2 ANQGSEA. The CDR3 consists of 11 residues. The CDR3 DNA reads TGCAGCGTTAATCCGGGAAACACCATATATTTT. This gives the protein CSVNPGNTIYF.

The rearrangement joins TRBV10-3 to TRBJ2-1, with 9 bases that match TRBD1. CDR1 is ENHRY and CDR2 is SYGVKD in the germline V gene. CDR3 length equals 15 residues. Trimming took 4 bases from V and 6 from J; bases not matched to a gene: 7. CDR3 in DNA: TGTGCCATCAGTGTGTCACAGGGGGCAGGCAATGAGCAGTTCTTC. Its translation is CAISVSQGAGNEQFF.